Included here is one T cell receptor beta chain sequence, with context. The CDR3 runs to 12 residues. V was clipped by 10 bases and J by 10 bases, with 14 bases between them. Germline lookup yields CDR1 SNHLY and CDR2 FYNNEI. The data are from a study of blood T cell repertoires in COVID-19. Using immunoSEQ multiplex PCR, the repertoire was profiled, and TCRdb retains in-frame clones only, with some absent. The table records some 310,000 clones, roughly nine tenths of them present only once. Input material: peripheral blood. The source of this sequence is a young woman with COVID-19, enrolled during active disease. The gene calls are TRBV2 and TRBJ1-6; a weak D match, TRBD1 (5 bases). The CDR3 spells CATIRGNSPLHF. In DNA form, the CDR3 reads TGTGCCACCATAAGGGGTAACTCACCCCTCCACTTT.